The present TCR beta chain was sequenced within a study of blood T cell repertoires in COVID-19. Study background: The United States, Italy and Spain were the sources of the acute and convalescent COVID-19 samples. Sample material is recorded as cDNA or gDNA derived from T cells, B-cell-depleted T cells, or PBMCs.

From germline, CDR1 is LGHNA and CDR2 YNFKEQ. This CDR3 region has 17 residues. With 0 bases clipped from V and 7 bases from J, the junction kept 9 bases outside the gene matches. The table came from immunoSEQ multiplex PCR; TCRdb's copy has only in-frame clones and leaves some out. The sample has about 90,000 clones; more than 70% are singletons. During active infection, Seattle patients enrolled and were then monitored through disease. This clone was observed once. The specimen sequenced was peripheral blood. This TCR came from a middle-aged man with COVID-19, enrolled during active disease. The chain recombines TRBV4-2 with TRBJ2-2; 9 bases match TRBD2. Here the CDR3 reads CASSQDRGSGRNGELFF. CDR3 coding DNA: TGTGCCAGCAGCCAAGATCGGGGTAGCGGGAGAAACGGGGAGCTGTTTTTT.